The source of this TCR beta chain is a study of blood T cell repertoires in COVID-19. Study overall: COVID-19 samples, acute and convalescent, were from the United States, Italy and Spain. T cells, B-cell-depleted T cells, or PBMCs provided the cDNA or gDNA that served as material.

Original methodology: Amplification from reference gene primers served as the basis for estimated nucleated cell counts. Sequencing was performed with immunoSEQ multiplex PCR; in TCRdb, only in-frame clones are kept and a portion is missing. V, J and clone size were drawn from that table, and D and trimming were deduced from the DNA. The sample carries approximately 340,000 clones, 65% to 85% recorded once. V lost 5 bases and J lost 2; bases outside the gene matches: 4. The germline V gene has CDR1 ENHRY and CDR2 SYGVKD. This CDR3 is built from 15 residues. This clone occurred a few times. This TCR came from a man aged 25 to 45 with active or convalescent COVID-19. The rearrangement joins TRBV10-3 to TRBJ2-3; TRBD1 matches at 10 bases. Sample: peripheral blood. In DNA form, the CDR3 reads TGTGCCATCAGTCAGGACAGGGGGTACACAGATACGCAGTATTTT. It yields the protein CAISQDRGYTDTQYF.